The 10 T cell receptor beta chains below come from one sample, sequenced in a study of regulatory T cells in long-lasting Graves disease. As for time point: newly diagnosed GD, antithyroid drugs for less than 3 months. PBMCs provided the RNA from which the TCR library was made. With iRepertoire HTBI primers and Arm-PCR of CDR3 regions, TCR beta libraries were built. MiXCR was run by TCRdb on the multiplex PCR reads, yielding one entry per CDR3 protein. Among 360,000 or so distinct CDR3 sequences listed, about a sixth were seen once. This sample also belongs to another study, concerning T cells in Graves' hyperthyroidism and ophthalmopathy.

The specimen comprised peripheral blood mononuclear cells (PBMCs), sampled at new diagnosis, from a patient treated with antithyroid drugs. Receptors were obtained from a man between 40 and 49 years old with Graves disease.

This clonotype was seen repeatedly, ten times or more. The chain has TRBV5-1 and TRBJ2-1, with D tentatively TRBD1 (6 bases). CDR1 SGHRS and CDR2 YFSETQ come from the germline V gene. This CDR3 has 15 residues. Trimming cost V 1 base and J 0 bases, with 8 bases left between them. CDR3 in DNA: TGCGCCAGCAGCTTGCGACAGGTCTCCTACAATGAGCAGTTCTTC. As protein: CASSLRQVSYNEQFF.

The table lists this clonotype with many counts. This chain connects TRBV5-5 to TRBJ1-2, with D uncertain. The CDR3 consists of 14 residues. CDR1 is SGHKS and CDR2 is YYEKEE in the germline V gene (reference sequence). The V and J ends lost 4 bases and 2 bases respectively, with 12 bases between them. For the CDR3, the DNA is TGTGCCAGCAGCGGAATACAGAGAAACTATGGCTACACCTTC. It encodes CASSGIQRNYGYTF. Variable domain in full (rest from reference TRBV5-5 and TRBJ1-2): DAGVTQSPTHLIKTRGQQVTLRCSPISGHKSVSWYQQVLGQGPQFIFQYYEKEERGRGNFPDRFSARQFPNYSSELNVNALLLGDSALYLCASSGIQRNYGYTFGSGTRLTVV.

J is TRBJ1-3 and V is TRBV4-3; TRBD1 is a possible D gene (6 bases). Trimming removed 4 bases from V and 4 bases from J, with 17 bases in between. Germline loops: CDR1 LGHNA, CDR2 YSLEER. The CDR3 is 16 amino acids. The CDR3 spells CASSPSRGDGGNTIYF. Written as DNA, the CDR3 is TGCGCCAGCAGCCCAAGCAGGGGCGATGGGGGAAACACCATATATTTT.

Comment on this clonotype: This may come from a read error, since a much larger clone is one base off. This sequence joins TRBV11-2 and TRBJ1-1, with D perhaps matching TRBD1 (6 bases). The CDR3 loop spans 15 amino acids. Germline V gene lookup returns CDR1 SGHAT and CDR2 FQNNGV. CDR3 sequence: CGSSRRQDVNTEAFF. The CDR3 DNA sequence: TGTGGCAGCAGCCGTCGACAGGACGTGAACACTGAAGCTTTCTTT.

Regarding this clonotype: This clone may be a read error of a much larger clone one base away. The J gene is TRBJ2-1, the V gene TRBV6-8, with TRBD2 matching over 11 bases. Germline CDR1 and CDR2: MNHGY and SAAAGT. The CDR3 runs 15 residues. CDR3 in DNA: TGTGCCAACAGTTCGTTAGCGGGGGGGCCCGGTGAGCAGTTCTTC. This encodes CANSSLAGGPGEQFF.

This clonotype was seen at least ten times. The V and J genes are TRBV24-1 and TRBJ2-1, with D unresolved. Trimming cost V 0 bases and J 5 bases, with 7 bases left between them. The germline V gene has CDR1 KGHDR and CDR2 SFDVKD. This CDR3 is built from 14 residues. The CDR3 loop reads CATSDLNTNNEQFF. The CDR3 DNA reads TGTGCCACCAGTGATTTGAACACCAACAATGAGCAGTTCTTC.

In its sample, this clonotype was seen many times. The CDR3 loop is CASSLGGRYNEQFF. The DNA of the CDR3 is TGTGCCAGCAGCTTAGGCGGGCGCTACAATGAGCAGTTCTTC. The chain carries TRBV7-9 and TRBJ2-1, with TRBD2 as a possible D gene (5 bases). The CDR3 is 14 amino acids. Trimming shortened V by 1 base and J by 3 bases, and 7 bases separated the two germline ends. Germline assignment: CDR1 SEHNR and CDR2 FQNEAQ (reference sequence).

The sample holds a few counts of this clonotype. The DNA of the CDR3 is TGTGCCAGCAGCTTGATTTTTGGGACGGCCGCGACCCAGTACTTC. As protein: CASSLIFGTAATQYF. This chain uses TRBV5-6 with TRBJ2-5; D may match TRBD1 or TRBD2 (5 bases each). The V end lost 1 base, the J end lost 7 bases, and 17 bases lay between the germline ends. The CDR3 contains 15 residues. From germline, CDR1 is SGHDT and CDR2 YYEEEE.

The CDR3 sequence is CASSITSEGVTDTQYF. In nucleotides, the CDR3 is TGTGCCAGTAGTATAACCAGTGAGGGGGTCACAGATACGCAGTATTTT. The rearrangement joins TRBV19 to TRBJ2-3; TRBD1 is a possible D gene (6 bases). V was shortened by 2 bases and J by 2 bases, with 14 bases between the two germline ends. Germline CDR1 and CDR2: LNHDA and SQIVND (reference sequence). CDR3 size: 16 residues.

This clonotype was picked up many times. The chain recombines TRBV27 with TRBJ1-2; D not resolved. V lost 2 bases and J 3 bases, leaving 10 bases between the germline ends. CDR1 is MNHEY and CDR2 is SMNVEV in the germline V gene (reference sequence). The CDR3 runs 14 residues. CDR3 in DNA: TGTGCCAGCAGTTTAAGTGCAACCCACTATGGCTACACCTTC. This encodes CASSLSATHYGYTF.